The T cell receptor (beta chain) under discussion was sequenced for a study of cytomegalovirus exposure and HLA in healthy donors. The wider study: Within an early data release were 80 million to 90 million unique TCRs drawn from HLA-typed donors.

The PCR was carried out with 60 Vbeta primers and 13 Jbeta primers. Clones were read by immunoSEQ multiplex PCR, and TCRdb kept only the in-frame ones, dropping some. Seen here are about 160,000 clones, around 76% observed once, and the top ten hold about 1.3%. CDR3 length: 15 residues. V was pared by 1 base and J by 5 bases, with 12 bases between. Per the germline V gene, CDR1 is MNHEY and CDR2 is SMNVEV (reference sequence). Findings and limits, study-wide: Cytomegalovirus association was listed for roughly 160 TCR beta chains.

Notes on this clone: The antigen remains undetermined. The same CDR3 can be traced to other DNA sequences in this sample.

This receptor was obtained from a man aged 55 to 70 in good health and CMV-seronegative. The V call is TRBV27, the J call TRBJ2-1, with D perhaps matching TRBD2 (5 bases). Sequencing was performed on PBMCs. The CDR3 loop is CASSLLAGRHNEQFF. The CDR3, as DNA: TGTGCCAGCAGTTTATTGGCGGGTCGGCACAATGAGCAGTTCTTC.